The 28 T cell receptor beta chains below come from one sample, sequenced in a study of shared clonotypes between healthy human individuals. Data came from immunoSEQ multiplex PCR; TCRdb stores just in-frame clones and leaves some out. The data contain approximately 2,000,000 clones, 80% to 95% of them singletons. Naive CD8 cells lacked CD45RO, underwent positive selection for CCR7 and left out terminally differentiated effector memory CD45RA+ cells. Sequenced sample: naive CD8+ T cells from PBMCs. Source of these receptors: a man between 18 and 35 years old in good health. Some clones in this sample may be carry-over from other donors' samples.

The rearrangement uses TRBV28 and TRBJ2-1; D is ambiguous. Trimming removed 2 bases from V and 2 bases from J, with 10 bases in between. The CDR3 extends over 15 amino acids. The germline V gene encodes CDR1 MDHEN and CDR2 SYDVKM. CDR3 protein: CASSLPSATYNEQFF. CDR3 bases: TGTGCCAGCAGTTTACCAAGTGCCACCTACAATGAGCAGTTCTTC.

The CDR3 region has the DNA TGTGCCATCAGTGAGGCTAGCGGGACCGGGGAGCTGTTTTTT. Its translation: CAISEASGTGELFF. The chain is built from TRBV10-3 and TRBJ2-2; the match to TRBD2 covers 8 bases. The germline CDR1 and CDR2 sequences are ENHRY and SYGVKD. CDR3 length equals 14 residues. The V segment lost 2 bases and the J segment 5 bases; nucleotides outside the gene matches: 1.

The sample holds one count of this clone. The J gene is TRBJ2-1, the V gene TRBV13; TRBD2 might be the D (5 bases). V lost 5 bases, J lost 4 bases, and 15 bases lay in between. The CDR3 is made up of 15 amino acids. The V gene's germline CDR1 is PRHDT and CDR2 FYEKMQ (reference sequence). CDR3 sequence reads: CASSQSGFPYNEQFF. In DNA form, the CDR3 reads TGTGCCAGCAGCCAAAGCGGCTTTCCATACAATGAGCAGTTCTTC.

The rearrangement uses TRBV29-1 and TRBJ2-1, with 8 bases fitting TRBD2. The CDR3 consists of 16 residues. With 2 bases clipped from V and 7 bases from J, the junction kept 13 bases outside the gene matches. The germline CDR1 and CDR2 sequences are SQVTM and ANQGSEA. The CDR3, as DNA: TGCAGCGTTGAACTTGTCTCGGGAGGGCCCAGAAATGAGCAGTTCTTC. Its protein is CSVELVSGGPRNEQFF.

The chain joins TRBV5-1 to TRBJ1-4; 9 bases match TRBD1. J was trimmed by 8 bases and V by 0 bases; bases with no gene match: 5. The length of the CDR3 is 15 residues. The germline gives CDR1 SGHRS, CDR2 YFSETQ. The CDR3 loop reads CASSLAGQGQEKLFF. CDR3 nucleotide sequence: TGCGCCAGCAGCTTGGCTGGACAGGGGCAGGAAAAACTGTTTTTT.

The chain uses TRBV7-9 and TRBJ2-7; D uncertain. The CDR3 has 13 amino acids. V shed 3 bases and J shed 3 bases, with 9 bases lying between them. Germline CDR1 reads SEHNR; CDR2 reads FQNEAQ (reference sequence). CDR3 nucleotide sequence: TGTGCCAGCAGCTTGCAGGTGAACTACGAGCAGTACTTC. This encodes CASSLQVNYEQYF.

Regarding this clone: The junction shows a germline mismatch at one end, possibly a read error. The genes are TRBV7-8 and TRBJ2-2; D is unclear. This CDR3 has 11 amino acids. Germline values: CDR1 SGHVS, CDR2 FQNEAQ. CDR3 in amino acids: CASTLRGELFF. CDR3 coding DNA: TGTGCCAGCACCTTACGGGGGGAGCTGTTTTTT. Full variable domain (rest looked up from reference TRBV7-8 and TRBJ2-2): GAGVSQSPRYKVAKRGQDVALRCDPISGHVSLFWYQQALGQGPEFLTYFQNEAQLDKSGLPSDRFFAERPEGSVSTLKIQRTQQEDSAVYLCASTLRGELFFGEGSRLTVL.

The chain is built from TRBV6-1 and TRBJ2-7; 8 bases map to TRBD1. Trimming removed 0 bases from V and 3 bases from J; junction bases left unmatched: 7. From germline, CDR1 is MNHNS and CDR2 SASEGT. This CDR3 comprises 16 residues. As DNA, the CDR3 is TGTGCCAGCAGTGAAGCATTCCCAGGGGGCTTCTACGAGCAGTACTTC. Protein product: CASSEAFPGGFYEQYF.

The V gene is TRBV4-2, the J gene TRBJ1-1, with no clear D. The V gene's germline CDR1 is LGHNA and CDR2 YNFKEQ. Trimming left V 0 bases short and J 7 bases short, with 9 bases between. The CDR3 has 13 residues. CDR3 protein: CASSQDWVSEAFF. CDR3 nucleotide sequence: TGTGCCAGCAGCCAAGATTGGGTCAGTGAAGCTTTCTTT.

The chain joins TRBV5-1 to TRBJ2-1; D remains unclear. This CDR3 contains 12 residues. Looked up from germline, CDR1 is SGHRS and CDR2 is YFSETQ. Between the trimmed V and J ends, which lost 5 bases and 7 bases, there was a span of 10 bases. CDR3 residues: CASRYGANEQFF. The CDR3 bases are TGCGCCAGCAGGTACGGAGCGAATGAGCAGTTCTTC.

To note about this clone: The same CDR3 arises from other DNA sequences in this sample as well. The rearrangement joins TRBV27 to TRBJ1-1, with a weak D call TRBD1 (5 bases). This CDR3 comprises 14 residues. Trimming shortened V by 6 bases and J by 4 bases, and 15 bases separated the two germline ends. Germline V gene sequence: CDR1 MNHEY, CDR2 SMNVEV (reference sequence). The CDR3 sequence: CASSLLQGGTEAFF. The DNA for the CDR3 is TGTGCCAGCAGCCTATTGCAGGGCGGCACTGAAGCTTTCTTT.

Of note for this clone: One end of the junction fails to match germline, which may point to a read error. The CDR3 loop is CASKSLAGPYNEQFF. As DNA, the CDR3 is TGTGCCAGTAAGTCCCTAGCGGGTCCCTATAATGAGCAGTTCTTC. V usage is TRBV19 and J usage is TRBJ2-1; TRBD2 matches 8 bases. The CDR3 is made up of 15 amino acids. The germline gives CDR1 LNHDA, CDR2 SQIVND (reference sequence).

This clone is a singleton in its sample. The CDR3 bases are TGTGCCAGCAGCTTGGGGCAGGGAACCTCCTACGAGCAGTACTTC. It yields the protein CASSLGQGTSYEQYF. The chain is built from TRBV7-9 and TRBJ2-7; tentatively, D is TRBD1 (5 bases). There are 15 residues in the CDR3. Trimming took off 3 bases at V and 0 bases at J, with 12 bases between the two ends. Germline CDR1 is SEHNR and CDR2 is FQNEAQ (reference sequence).

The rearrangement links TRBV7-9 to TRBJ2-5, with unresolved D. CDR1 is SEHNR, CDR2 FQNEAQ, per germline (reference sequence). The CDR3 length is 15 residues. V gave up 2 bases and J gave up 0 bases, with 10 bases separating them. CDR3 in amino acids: CASSLRVGYQETQYF. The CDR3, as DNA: TGTGCCAGCAGCTTAAGGGTCGGTTACCAAGAGACCCAGTACTTC.

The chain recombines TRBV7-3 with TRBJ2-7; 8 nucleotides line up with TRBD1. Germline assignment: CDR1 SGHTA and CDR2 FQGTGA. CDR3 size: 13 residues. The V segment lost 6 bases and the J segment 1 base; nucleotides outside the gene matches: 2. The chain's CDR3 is CASSWDRSYEQYF. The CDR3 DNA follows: TGTGCCAGCAGTTGGGACAGGTCCTACGAGCAGTACTTC.

The CDR3 sequence: CASSEVSLQSTYEQYF. CDR3 bases: TGTGCCAGCAGTGAAGTGTCATTACAGTCTACCTACGAGCAGTACTTC. The rearrangement links TRBV2 to TRBJ2-7, with unresolved D. Germline V gives CDR1 SNHLY, CDR2 FYNNEI. V lost 1 base and J lost 2, with 15 bases in between. This CDR3 is 16 amino acids long. Full variable domain (rest looked up from reference TRBV2 and TRBJ2-7): EPEVTQTPSHQVTQMGQEVILRCVPISNHLYFYWYRQILGQKVEFLVSFYNNEISEKSEIFDDQFSVERPDGSNFTLKIRSTKLEDSAMYFCASSEVSLQSTYEQYFGPGTRLTVT.

For the CDR3, the DNA is TGTGCCAGCACCTCCGGTGGGGGCTATAGCTCCTACGAGCAGTACTTC. The encoded protein is CASTSGGGYSSYEQYF. The V call is TRBV5-4, the J call TRBJ2-7; D perhaps matches TRBD1 (6 bases). Germline CDR1 SGHNT, CDR2 YYREEE (reference sequence). The ends were cut back, 6 bases at V and 0 bases at J, with 19 bases in the middle. CDR3 length: 16 amino acids.

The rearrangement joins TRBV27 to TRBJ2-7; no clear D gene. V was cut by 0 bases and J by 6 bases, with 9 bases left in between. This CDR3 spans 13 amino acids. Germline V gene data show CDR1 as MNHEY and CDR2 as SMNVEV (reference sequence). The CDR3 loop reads CASSLSTAPEQYF. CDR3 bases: TGTGCCAGCAGTTTATCAACCGCCCCCGAGCAGTACTTC.

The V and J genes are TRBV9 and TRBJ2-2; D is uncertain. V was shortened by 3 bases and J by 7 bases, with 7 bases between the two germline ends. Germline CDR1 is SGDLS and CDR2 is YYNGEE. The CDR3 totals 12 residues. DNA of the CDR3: TGTGCCAGCAGCGAGGCCTTCGGGGAGCTGTTTTTT. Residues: CASSEAFGELFF.

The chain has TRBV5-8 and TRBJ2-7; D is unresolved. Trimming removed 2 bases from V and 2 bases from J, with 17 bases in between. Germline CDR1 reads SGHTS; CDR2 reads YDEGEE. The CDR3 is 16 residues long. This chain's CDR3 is CASSLGKGSLAYEQYF. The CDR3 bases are TGTGCCAGCAGCTTAGGGAAAGGCAGCCTGGCCTACGAGCAGTACTTC.

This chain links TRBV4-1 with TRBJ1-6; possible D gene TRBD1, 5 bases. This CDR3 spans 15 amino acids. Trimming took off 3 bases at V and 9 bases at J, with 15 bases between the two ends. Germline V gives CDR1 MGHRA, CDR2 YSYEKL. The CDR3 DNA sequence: TGCGCCAGCAGCCACCTTGCCGAGGGGCGTTCACCCCTCCACTTT. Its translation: CASSHLAEGRSPLHF.

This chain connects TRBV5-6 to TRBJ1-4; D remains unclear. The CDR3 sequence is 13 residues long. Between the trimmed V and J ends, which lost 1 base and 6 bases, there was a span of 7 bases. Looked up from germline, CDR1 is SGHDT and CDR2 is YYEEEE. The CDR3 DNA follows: TGTGCCAGCAGCTTGTACGACCATGAAAAACTGTTTTTT. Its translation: CASSLYDHEKLFF.

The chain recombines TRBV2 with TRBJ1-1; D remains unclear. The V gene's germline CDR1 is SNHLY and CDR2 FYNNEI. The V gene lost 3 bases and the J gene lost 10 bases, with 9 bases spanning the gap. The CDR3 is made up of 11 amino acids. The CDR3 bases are TGTGCCAGCAGTGATAGGGAAGGAGCTTTCTTT. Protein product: CASSDREGAFF.

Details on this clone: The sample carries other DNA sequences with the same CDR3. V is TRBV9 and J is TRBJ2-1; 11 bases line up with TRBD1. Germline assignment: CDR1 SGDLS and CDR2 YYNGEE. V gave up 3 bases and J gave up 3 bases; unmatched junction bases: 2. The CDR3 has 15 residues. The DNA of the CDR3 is TGTGCCAGCAGCGGAGGGACAGGGGGCTACAATGAGCAGTTCTTC. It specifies CASSGGTGGYNEQFF.

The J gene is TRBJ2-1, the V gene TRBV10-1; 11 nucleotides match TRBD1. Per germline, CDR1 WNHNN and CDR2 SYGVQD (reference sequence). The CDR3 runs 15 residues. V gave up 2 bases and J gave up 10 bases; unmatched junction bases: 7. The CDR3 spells CASSEGTGGDWEQFF. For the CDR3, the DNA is TGCGCCAGCAGTGAGGGGACAGGGGGGGACTGGGAGCAGTTCTTC.

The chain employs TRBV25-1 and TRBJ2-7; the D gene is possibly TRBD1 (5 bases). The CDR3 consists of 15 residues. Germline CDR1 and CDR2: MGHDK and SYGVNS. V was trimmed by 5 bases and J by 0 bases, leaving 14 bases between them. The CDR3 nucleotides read TGTGCCAGCAGTACCTTTGAGGACACCTCCTACGAGCAGTACTTC. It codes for CASSTFEDTSYEQYF.

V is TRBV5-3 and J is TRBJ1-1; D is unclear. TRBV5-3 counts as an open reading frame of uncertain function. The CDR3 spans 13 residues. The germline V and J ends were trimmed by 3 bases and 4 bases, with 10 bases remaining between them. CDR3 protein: CARSCRGFTEAFF. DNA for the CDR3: TGTGCCAGAAGCTGCCGAGGGTTCACTGAAGCTTTCTTT.

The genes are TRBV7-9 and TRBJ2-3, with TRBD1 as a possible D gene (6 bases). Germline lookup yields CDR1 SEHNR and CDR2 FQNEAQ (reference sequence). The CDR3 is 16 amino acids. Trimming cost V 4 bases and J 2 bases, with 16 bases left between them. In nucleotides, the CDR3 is TGTGCCAGCAGCTCCCCGGGACACCCACCCACAGATACGCAGTATTTT. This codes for CASSSPGHPPTDTQYF.